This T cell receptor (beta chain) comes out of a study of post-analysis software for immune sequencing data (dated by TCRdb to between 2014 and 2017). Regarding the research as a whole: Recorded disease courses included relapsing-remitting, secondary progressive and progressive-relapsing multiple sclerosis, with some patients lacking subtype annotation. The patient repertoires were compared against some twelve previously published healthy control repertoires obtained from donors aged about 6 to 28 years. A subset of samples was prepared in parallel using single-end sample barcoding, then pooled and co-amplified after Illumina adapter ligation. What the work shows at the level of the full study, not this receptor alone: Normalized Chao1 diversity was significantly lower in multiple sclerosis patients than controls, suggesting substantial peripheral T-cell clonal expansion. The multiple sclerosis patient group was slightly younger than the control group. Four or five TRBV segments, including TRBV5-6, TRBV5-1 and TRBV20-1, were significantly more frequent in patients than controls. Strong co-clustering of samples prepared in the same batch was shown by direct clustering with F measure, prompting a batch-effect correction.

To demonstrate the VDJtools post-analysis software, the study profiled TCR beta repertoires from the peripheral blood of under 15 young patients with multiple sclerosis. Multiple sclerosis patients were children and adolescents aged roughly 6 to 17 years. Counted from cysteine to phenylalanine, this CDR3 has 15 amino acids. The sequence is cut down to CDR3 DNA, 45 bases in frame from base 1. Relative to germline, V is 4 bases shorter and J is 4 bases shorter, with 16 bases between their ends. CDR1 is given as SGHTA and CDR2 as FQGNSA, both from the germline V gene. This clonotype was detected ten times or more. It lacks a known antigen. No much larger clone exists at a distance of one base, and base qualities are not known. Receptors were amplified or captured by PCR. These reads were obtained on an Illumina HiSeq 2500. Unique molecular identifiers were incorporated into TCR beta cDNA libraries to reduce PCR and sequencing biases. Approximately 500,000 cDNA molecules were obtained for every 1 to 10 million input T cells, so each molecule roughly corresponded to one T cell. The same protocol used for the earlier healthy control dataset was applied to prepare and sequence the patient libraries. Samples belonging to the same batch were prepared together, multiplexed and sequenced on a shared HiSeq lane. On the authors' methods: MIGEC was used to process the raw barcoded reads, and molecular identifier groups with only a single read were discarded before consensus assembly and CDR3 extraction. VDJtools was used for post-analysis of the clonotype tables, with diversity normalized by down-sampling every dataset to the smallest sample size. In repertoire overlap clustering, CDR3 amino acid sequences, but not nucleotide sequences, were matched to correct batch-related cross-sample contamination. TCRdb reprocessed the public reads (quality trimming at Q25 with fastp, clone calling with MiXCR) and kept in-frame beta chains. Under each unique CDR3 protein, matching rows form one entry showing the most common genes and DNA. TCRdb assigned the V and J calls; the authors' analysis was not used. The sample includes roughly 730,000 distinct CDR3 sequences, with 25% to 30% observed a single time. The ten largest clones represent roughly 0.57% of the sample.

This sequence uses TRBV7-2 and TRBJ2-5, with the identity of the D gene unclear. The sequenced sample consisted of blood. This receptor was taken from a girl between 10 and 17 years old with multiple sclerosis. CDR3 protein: CASSSPTPPRETQYF. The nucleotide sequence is TGTGCCAGCAGCTCCCCGACCCCCCCAAGAGAGACCCAGTACTTC.